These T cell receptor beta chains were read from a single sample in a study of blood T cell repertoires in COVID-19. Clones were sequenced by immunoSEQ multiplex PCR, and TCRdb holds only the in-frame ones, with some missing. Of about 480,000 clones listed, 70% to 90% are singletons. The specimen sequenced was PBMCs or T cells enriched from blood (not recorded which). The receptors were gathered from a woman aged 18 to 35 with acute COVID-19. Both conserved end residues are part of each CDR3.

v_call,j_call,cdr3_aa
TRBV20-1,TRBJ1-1,CSASFPGNTEAFF
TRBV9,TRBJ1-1,CASSPQLGNTEAFF
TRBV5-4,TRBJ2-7,CASSYRGSGEQYF
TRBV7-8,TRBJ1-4,CASSGRTGGNEKLFF
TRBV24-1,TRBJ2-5,CATSDPGHSETQYF
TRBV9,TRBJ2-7,CASSVEGQGNEQYF
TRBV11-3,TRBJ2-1,CASSHGTSGRDEQFF
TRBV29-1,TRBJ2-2,CSVYGTDKTGELFF
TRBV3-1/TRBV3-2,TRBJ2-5,CASSLMPSGVETQYF
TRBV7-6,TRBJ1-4,CASSPQGGYEKLFF
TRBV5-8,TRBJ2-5,CASSSTGTKETQYF
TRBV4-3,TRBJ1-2,CASSQESTHYGYTF
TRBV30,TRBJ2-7,CALRTGGLNEQYF
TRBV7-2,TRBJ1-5,CASSRGQGGIATQHF
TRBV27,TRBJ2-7,CASSLTGATYEQYF